These T cell receptor beta chains were read from a single sample in a study of T cells in Graves' hyperthyroidism and ophthalmopathy. TCRdb independently ran MiXCR on the multiplex PCR reads; one entry per CDR3 protein. Among 560,000 or so distinct CDR3 sequences listed, just under 20% were seen once. The sequenced sample consisted of blood. These receptors all stem from a man in his forties with Graves' ophthalmopathy. CDR3s include the opening cysteine and the closing phenylalanine or tryptophan. D genes are given only for firm matches. Where a row states a size, it is once, few, many or the class of an expanded clone; other rows omit it.

TRBV30	TRBJ1-1	TRBD1	many	CAWSVQGVQIFF	TGTGCCTGGAGTGTACAGGGGGTCCAAATTTTCTTT
TRBV2	TRBJ2-7	NA	NA	CATAPPSYEQYF	TGTGCCACAGCACCCCCCAGCTACGAGCAGTACTTC
TRBV7-3	TRBJ1-5	NA	NA	CASSQDATGSQPQHF	TGCGCCAGCAGCCAAGACGCAACAGGGAGTCAGCCCCAGCATTTT
TRBV7-2	TRBJ2-6	TRBD1	few	CASSGQGTGANVLTF	TGTGCCAGCAGCGGACAGGGTACTGGGGCCAACGTCCTGACTTTC
TRBV5-5	TRBJ1-1	NA	once	CASSLDRGRAFF	TGTGCCAGCAGCTTGGATAGGGGTCGAGCTTTCTTT
TRBV5-5	TRBJ2-2	NA	NA	CASSLLPSSGELFF	TGTGCCAGCAGCTTACTTCCTTCTTCCGGGGAGCTGTTTTTT
TRBV11-2	TRBJ2-4	NA	NA	CASSFSLLTGAKNIQYF	TGTGCCAGCAGCTTCTCTCTATTAACAGGAGCCAAAAACATTCAGTACTTC
TRBV12-3/TRBV12-4	TRBJ1-5	TRBD1	many	CASSTNRGRGQPQHF	TGTGCCAGCAGTACAAACAGGGGGCGCGGACAGCCCCAGCATTTT
TRBV20-1	TRBJ2-2	NA	few	CSAPFSSGTGELFF	TGCAGTGCTCCGTTTTCCAGCGGCACCGGGGAGCTGTTTTTT
TRBV5-1	TRBJ1-4	NA	NA	CASSKTGGTNEKLFF	TGCGCCAGCAGCAAGACAGGCGGGACTAATGAAAAACTGTTTTTT
TRBV30	TRBJ2-2	NA	NA	CAWSVKAPTGELFF	TGTGCCTGGAGTGTAAAAGCACCCACCGGGGAGCTGTTTTTT
TRBV20-1	TRBJ2-5	TRBD1	many	CSATTGGRETQYF	TGCAGTGCTACTACAGGGGGACGGGAGACCCAGTACTTC
TRBV5-1	TRBJ2-7	TRBD2	many	CASSLAGLAGKQYF	TGCGCCAGCAGCTTGGCCGGACTAGCGGGAAAGCAGTACTTC
TRBV19	TRBJ2-2	NA	NA	CASTDLGTRNTGELFF	TGTGCCAGTACCGACTTGGGGACAAGGAACACCGGGGAGCTGTTTTTT
TRBV27	TRBJ2-7	TRBD2	many	CASSLSVAGGTQEQYF	TGTGCCAGCAGTTTAAGCGTAGCGGGGGGGACCCAGGAGCAGTACTTC
TRBV3-1	TRBJ2-1	NA	NA	CASSQNSRGGYNEQFF	TGTGCCAGCAGCCAAAATTCAAGGGGCGGGTACAATGAGCAGTTCTTC
TRBV13	TRBJ2-1	TRBD2	NA	CASSTGTSVRQFF	TGTGCCAGCAGCACCGGGACTAGTGTCAGGCAGTTCTTC
TRBV20-1	TRBJ1-2	NA	NA	CSALRETPNYGYTF	TGCAGTGCTCTTAGGGAAACACCTAACTATGGCTACACCTTC
TRBV10-3	TRBJ1-3	TRBD1	NA	CAISPGQRNTIYF	TGTGCCATCAGTCCGGGACAGAGAAACACCATATATTTT
TRBV20-1	TRBJ1-5	NA	NA	CSALTRNQPQHF	TGCAGTGCCCTAACACGAAATCAGCCCCAGCATTTT
TRBV3-1	TRBJ1-2	NA	NA	CASSQDSDGLYGYTF	TGTGCCAGCAGCCAAGATTCGGACGGACTGTATGGCTACACCTTC
TRBV10-3	TRBJ1-1	TRBD1	NA	CATKTGDTEAFF	TGTGCCACTAAGACAGGGGACACTGAAGCTTTCTTT
TRBV27	TRBJ2-1	TRBD2	many	CASSSWTSGIYNEQFF	TGTGCCAGCAGTTCGTGGACTAGCGGGATCTACAATGAGCAGTTCTTC
TRBV5-1	TRBJ2-7	NA	NA	CASSLDINYEQYF	TGCGCCAGCAGCTTGGACATAAACTACGAGCAGTACTTC
TRBV7-2	TRBJ2-7	TRBD1	NA	CASSRYGQGTTYEQYF	TGTGCCAGCAGCCGATACGGACAGGGCACCACCTACGAGCAGTACTTC
TRBV20-1	TRBJ1-4	TRBD1	NA	CSAAPTTRGTNEKLFF	TGCAGTGCTGCACCGACCACCAGGGGGACTAATGAAAAACTGTTTTTT
TRBV28	TRBJ2-4	TRBD1	many	CASSATGVKFVSKNIQYF	TGTGCCAGTTCCGCGACAGGGGTTAAGTTCGTTTCCAAAAACATTCAGTACTTC
TRBV4-1	TRBJ1-5	NA	few	CASSTTAYQPQHF	TGCGCCAGCAGCACGACAGCTTATCAGCCCCAGCATTTT
TRBV18	TRBJ2-1	NA	few	CASSSGFGEQFF	TGTGCCAGCTCGTCAGGGTTTGGAGAGCAGTTCTTC
TRBV19	TRBJ2-1	TRBD1	NA	CASSIRTGSKSSYNEQFF	TGTGCCAGTAGTATTAGGACAGGGTCGAAAAGCTCCTACAATGAGCAGTTCTTC
TRBV11-3	TRBJ1-1	TRBD1	many	CASTDRGLTEAFF	TGTGCCAGCACGGACAGGGGGCTCACTGAAGCTTTCTTT
TRBV2	TRBJ1-2	NA	few	CASMARGLSYGYTF	TGTGCCAGCATGGCCAGGGGCCTCTCCTACGGCTACACCTTC
TRBV15	TRBJ1-2	TRBD1	NA	CATSRVRGGLYGYTF	TGTGCCACCAGCAGAGTCAGAGGGGGCCTCTATGGCTACACCTTC
TRBV18	TRBJ1-5	TRBD1	many	CASSPPGTGAQHF	TGTGCCAGCTCACCACCAGGGACAGGAGCCCAGCATTTT
TRBV20-1	TRBJ2-1	TRBD2	many	CSAPSRGGGEQFF	TGCAGTGCTCCCTCCCGCGGGGGTGGCGAGCAGTTCTTC
TRBV6-1	TRBJ2-3	TRBD2	NA	CASSQILLAGKQDTQYF	TGTGCCAGCAGTCAAATCCTCCTAGCGGGGAAACAAGATACGCAGTATTTT
TRBV7-2	TRBJ1-6	NA	few	CASSLEGLGGSPLHF	TGTGCCAGCAGCTTAGAAGGACTAGGTGGTTCACCCCTCCACTTT
TRBV6-1	TRBJ1-4	NA	NA	CASSSGQFLEKLFF	TGTGCCAGCAGTTCTGGACAGTTTTTGGAAAAACTGTTTTTT
TRBV2	TRBJ2-1	TRBD2	many	CASWTSAYNEQFF	TGTGCCAGCTGGACTAGCGCCTACAATGAGCAGTTCTTC
TRBV5-1	TRBJ1-1	NA	many	CASSWQSSNTEAFF	TGCGCCAGCAGCTGGCAAAGTTCAAACACTGAAGCTTTCTTT
TRBV5-1	TRBJ1-1	TRBD1	many	CASSLARGQANTEAFF	TGCGCCAGCAGCTTGGCCCGGGGACAGGCGAACACTGAAGCTTTCTTT
TRBV20-1	TRBJ2-4	NA	NA	CSAPMRAKNIQYF	TGCAGTGCCCCGATGAGGGCCAAAAACATTCAGTACTTC
TRBV18	TRBJ2-5	TRBD1	NA	CASSPSGTGGEETQYF	TGTGCCAGCTCGCCTTCCGGGACAGGGGGTGAAGAGACCCAGTACTTC
TRBV5-1	TRBJ2-3	NA	few	CASRLPRRTAGDTQYF	TGCGCCAGCAGATTGCCCAGACGGACCGCGGGAGATACGCAGTATTTT
TRBV5-1	TRBJ2-7	TRBD2	many	CASSTAARGVYEQYF	TGCGCCAGCAGCACAGCGGCCCGGGGGGTCTACGAGCAGTACTTC
TRBV3-1	TRBJ2-7	TRBD2	many	CASSPGLAVTYEQYF	TGTGCCAGCAGCCCGGGACTAGCGGTAACCTACGAGCAGTACTTC
TRBV2	TRBJ1-3	NA	many	CASKDYSGNTIYF	TGTGCCAGCAAGGACTACTCTGGAAACACCATATATTTT
TRBV13	TRBJ2-1	NA	many	CASSLRRGVEDEQFF	TGTGCCAGCAGCTTGAGGCGCGGGGTAGAAGATGAGCAGTTCTTC
TRBV18	TRBJ1-5	NA	many	CASSPGQSSNQPQHF	TGTGCCAGCTCACCAGGGCAGTCAAGCAATCAGCCCCAGCATTTT
TRBV20-1	TRBJ2-4	NA	few	CSAREVRARTTLAKNIQYF	TGCAGTGCTAGAGAGGTTCGAGCGAGGACAACCCTAGCCAAAAACATTCAGTACTTC
TRBV6-1	TRBJ1-1	TRBD1	many	CASTRTGLNTEAFF	TGTGCCAGCACTCGGACAGGGCTGAACACTGAAGCTTTCTTT
TRBV19	TRBJ1-1	NA	NA	CASSIKGNTEAFF	TGTGCCAGTAGTATTAAGGGGAACACTGAAGCTTTCTTT
TRBV9	TRBJ2-1	TRBD1	few	CASRRDSNEQFF	TGTGCCAGTAGACGGGACAGCAATGAGCAGTTCTTC
TRBV4-3	TRBJ2-7	NA	NA	CASSLKRGGGEQYF	TGCGCCAGCAGCCTAAAAAGGGGGGGAGGCGAGCAGTACTTC
TRBV20-1	TRBJ1-5	TRBD1	NA	CSAPQGGANQPQHF	TGCAGTGCTCCACAGGGGGGAGCAAATCAGCCCCAGCATTTT